A selection of T cell receptor beta chains follows, all from one sample in a study of cytomegalovirus exposure and HLA in healthy donors. Measured with immunoSEQ multiplex PCR; TCRdb has only the in-frame clones, and not every one. The table includes roughly 180,000 clones, 80% detected once. The material sequenced was PBMCs. The origin of the receptors is a man aged 30 to 45 in good health and CMV-seronegative. Both conserved end residues are part of each CDR3. D genes are given only for firm matches. Clone size is shown for a subset of rows, as once, few, many or a class of expanded clone.

J gene: TRBJ1-2; clone size: once; V gene: TRBV6-5; CDR3 length: 13; D gene: .; CDR3 protein: CASTRGGPDGYTF; CDR3 DNA: TGTGCCAGCACTAGAGGAGGGCCAGATGGCTACACCTTC
J gene: TRBJ2-1; clone size: .; V gene: TRBV19; CDR3 length: 15; D gene: TRBD2; CDR3 protein: CATGRSGGAYNEQFF; CDR3 DNA: TGTGCCACGGGACGTAGCGGGGGGGCCTACAATGAGCAGTTCTTC
J gene: TRBJ2-5; clone size: .; V gene: TRBV9; CDR3 length: 15; D gene: TRBD1; CDR3 protein: CASSVEWGQAETQYF; CDR3 DNA: TGTGCCAGCAGCGTAGAATGGGGACAGGCCGAGACCCAGTACTTC
J gene: TRBJ1-5; clone size: .; V gene: TRBV18; CDR3 length: 15; D gene: .; CDR3 protein: CASSPSRGEGQPQHF; CDR3 DNA: TGTGCCAGCTCACCTAGCAGGGGAGAAGGTCAGCCCCAGCATTTT
J gene: TRBJ1-1; clone size: .; V gene: TRBV7-8; CDR3 length: 14; D gene: .; CDR3 protein: CASSWEGRNTEAFF; CDR3 DNA: TGTGCCAGCAGCTGGGAAGGGAGGAACACTGAAGCTTTCTTT
J gene: TRBJ2-7; clone size: .; V gene: TRBV30; CDR3 length: 13; D gene: .; CDR3 protein: CAWSVSWSYEQYF; CDR3 DNA: TGTGCCTGGAGTGTAAGCTGGTCCTACGAGCAGTACTTC
J gene: TRBJ2-4; clone size: .; V gene: TRBV15; CDR3 length: 17; D gene: TRBD2; CDR3 protein: CATSRGVAGGAKNIQYF; CDR3 DNA: TGTGCCACCAGCAGAGGGGTAGCGGGGGGAGCCAAAAACATTCAGTACTTC
J gene: TRBJ2-3; clone size: .; V gene: TRBV7-7; CDR3 length: 15; D gene: .; CDR3 protein: CASSISAHTTDTQYF; CDR3 DNA: TGTGCTAGCAGCATTAGCGCCCACACCACAGATACGCAGTATTTT
J gene: TRBJ1-2; clone size: .; V gene: TRBV28; CDR3 length: 15; D gene: .; CDR3 protein: CASTPGQLILGGYTF; CDR3 DNA: TGTGCCAGCACCCCGGGACAACTGATTCTGGGTGGCTACACCTTC
J gene: TRBJ1-4; clone size: .; V gene: TRBV9; CDR3 length: 15; D gene: .; CDR3 protein: CASSVRDTATEKLFF; CDR3 DNA: TGTGCCAGCAGCGTTCGGGACACGGCAACAGAAAAACTGTTTTTT
J gene: TRBJ2-4; clone size: .; V gene: TRBV5-4; CDR3 length: 14; D gene: .; CDR3 protein: CASSSGVTKNIQYF; CDR3 DNA: TGTGCCAGCAGCTCCGGGGTAACCAAAAACATTCAGTACTTC
J gene: TRBJ1-2; clone size: .; V gene: TRBV25-1; CDR3 length: 12; D gene: .; CDR3 protein: CASSVTAYGYTF; CDR3 DNA: TGTGCCAGCAGTGTGACAGCCTATGGCTACACCTTC
J gene: TRBJ1-5; clone size: once; V gene: TRBV19; CDR3 length: 17; D gene: .; CDR3 protein: CASSIDGQDYSNQPQHF; CDR3 DNA: TGTGCCAGTAGTATAGATGGGCAGGACTATAGCAATCAGCCCCAGCATTTT
J gene: TRBJ1-6; clone size: .; V gene: TRBV6-5; CDR3 length: 15; D gene: TRBD1; CDR3 protein: CASSHTGDRGIPLHF; CDR3 DNA: TGTGCCAGCAGCCACACCGGGGACAGGGGAATACCCCTCCACTTT
J gene: TRBJ2-1; clone size: .; V gene: TRBV7-3; CDR3 length: 14; D gene: .; CDR3 protein: CASSLSGKLGEQFF; CDR3 DNA: TGTGCCAGCAGCTTAAGCGGGAAGCTGGGGGAGCAGTTCTTC
J gene: TRBJ2-7; clone size: .; V gene: TRBV10-1; CDR3 length: 15; D gene: TRBD2; CDR3 protein: CASSETGLANYEQYF; CDR3 DNA: TGCGCCAGCAGTGAGACGGGACTAGCGAACTACGAGCAGTACTTC
J gene: TRBJ1-5; clone size: .; V gene: TRBV4-3; CDR3 length: 14; D gene: .; CDR3 protein: CASSRDWSNQPQHF; CDR3 DNA: TGCGCCAGCAGCCGCGACTGGAGCAATCAGCCCCAGCATTTT
J gene: TRBJ1-2; clone size: .; V gene: TRBV30; CDR3 length: 14; D gene: .; CDR3 protein: CAWSVQYDNYGYTF; CDR3 DNA: TGTGCCTGGAGTGTACAGTACGATAACTATGGCTACACCTTC
J gene: TRBJ2-5; clone size: .; V gene: TRBV5-4; CDR3 length: 16; D gene: TRBD2; CDR3 protein: CASSLALAGLQETQYF; CDR3 DNA: TGTGCCAGCAGCTTGGCTTTAGCGGGCCTCCAAGAGACCCAGTACTTC
J gene: TRBJ2-7; clone size: .; V gene: TRBV6-5; CDR3 length: 13; D gene: TRBD1; CDR3 protein: CATSRDRTYEQYF; CDR3 DNA: TGTGCCACCTCCCGGGACAGAACCTACGAGCAGTACTTC
J gene: TRBJ2-1; clone size: once; V gene: TRBV5-1; CDR3 length: 16; D gene: .; CDR3 protein: CASSLAARTEYNEQFF; CDR3 DNA: TGCGCCAGCAGCTTGGCTGCCCGGACTGAGTACAATGAGCAGTTCTTC
J gene: TRBJ1-2; clone size: .; V gene: TRBV7-3; CDR3 length: 15; D gene: .; CDR3 protein: CASSPGGSLGYGYTF; CDR3 DNA: TGTGCCAGCAGCCCCGGAGGGTCCCTGGGATATGGCTACACCTTC
J gene: TRBJ2-2; clone size: .; V gene: TRBV13; CDR3 length: 19; D gene: TRBD2; CDR3 protein: CASSLNPGRLAENTGELFF; CDR3 DNA: TGTGCCAGCAGCTTAAACCCAGGAAGACTAGCGGAGAACACCGGGGAGCTGTTTTTT
J gene: TRBJ2-7; clone size: .; V gene: TRBV29-1; CDR3 length: 11; D gene: .; CDR3 protein: CSVSTDYEQYF; CDR3 DNA: TGCAGCGTTAGTACAGACTACGAGCAGTACTTC
J gene: TRBJ2-2; clone size: .; V gene: TRBV7-2; CDR3 length: 15; D gene: .; CDR3 protein: CASSLAGGHTGELFF; CDR3 DNA: TGTGCCAGCAGCTTAGCGGGGGGGCACACCGGGGAGCTGTTTTTT
J gene: TRBJ2-7; clone size: once; V gene: TRBV5-8; CDR3 length: 16; D gene: .; CDR3 protein: CASSTPQTVGSYEQYF; CDR3 DNA: TGTGCCAGCAGCACCCCGCAGACAGTCGGCTCCTACGAGCAGTACTTC
J gene: TRBJ2-5; clone size: .; V gene: TRBV18; CDR3 length: 15; D gene: TRBD1; CDR3 protein: CASSPLGTGYEAQYF; CDR3 DNA: TGTGCCAGCTCACCCCTCGGGACAGGGTACGAGGCCCAGTACTTC
J gene: TRBJ1-2; clone size: .; V gene: TRBV2; CDR3 length: 16; D gene: .; CDR3 protein: CASSEWVLMGGYGYTF; CDR3 DNA: TGTGCCAGCAGTGAATGGGTTTTGATGGGGGGCTATGGCTACACCTTC
J gene: TRBJ2-1; clone size: .; V gene: TRBV29-1; CDR3 length: 16; D gene: TRBD2; CDR3 protein: CSGVEAGRGGQNEQFF; CDR3 DNA: TGCAGCGGGGTTGAAGCGGGGCGGGGGGGCCAGAATGAGCAGTTCTTC
J gene: TRBJ1-5; clone size: few; V gene: TRBV6-1; CDR3 length: 15; D gene: .; CDR3 protein: CASSEAGASNQPQHF; CDR3 DNA: TGTGCCAGCAGTGAAGCAGGGGCTAGCAATCAGCCCCAGCATTTT
J gene: TRBJ1-2; clone size: .; V gene: TRBV2; CDR3 length: 12; D gene: TRBD1; CDR3 protein: CASSVLQGARTF; CDR3 DNA: TGTGCCAGCAGCGTACTACAGGGGGCGCGGACCTTC
J gene: TRBJ2-3; clone size: .; V gene: TRBV7-8; CDR3 length: 19; D gene: .; CDR3 protein: CASSPRETSVGVEADTQYF; CDR3 DNA: TGTGCCAGCAGCCCCCGGGAGACTTCGGTAGGAGTAGAGGCAGATACGCAGTATTTT
J gene: TRBJ2-3; clone size: .; V gene: TRBV12-5; CDR3 length: 16; D gene: .; CDR3 protein: CASGLETTRDTDTQYF; CDR3 DNA: TGTGCTAGTGGTTTGGAAACTACGAGGGACACAGATACGCAGTATTTT